Following are 26 T cell receptor beta chains from one sample sequenced in a study of cytomegalovirus exposure and HLA in healthy donors (dated by TCRdb to about 2017). The library was obtained by the immunoSEQ multiplex PCR assay. The multiplex PCR relied on a mix of 60 forward primers for TCR Vbeta segments and 13 reverse primers for TCR Jbeta segments. Held by TCRdb, this immuneACCESS table contains in-frame sequences only and omits some clones. Under half of the omission traces to an unresolved V gene where checked; the cause of the rest is unknown. For this sample there are 120,000 or so clones; over 70% appear just once. The ten biggest clones cover under 5% of the sample. Sequenced input: PBMCs. Receptor source: a man younger than 35 in good health and CMV-seropositive.

V is TRBV25-1 and J is TRBJ1-2; no firm D call. Germline V gives CDR1 MGHDK, CDR2 SYGVNS. V shed 2 bases and J shed 6 bases, with 13 bases lying between them. The CDR3 totals 14 residues. The CDR3 nucleotides read TGTGCCAGCAGTGAAGACTACCGTTTCGATGGCTACACCTTC. This translates into CASSEDYRFDGYTF.

This rearrangement joins TRBV5-1 to TRBJ1-5, with no clear D. The CDR3 has 13 residues. Between the trimmed V and J ends, which lost 2 bases and 10 bases, there was a span of 13 bases. Germline values: CDR1 SGHRS, CDR2 YFSETQ. The CDR3 DNA reads as TGCGCCAGCAGCTTCCTACCCGCTGCACCCCAGCATTTT. Protein sequence: CASSFLPAAPQHF.

A remark on this clone: Mismatch with germline at one junction end may stem from a read error. CDR3 DNA: TGTGCCGGCAGCGTAGAAGGGGGGGGTGGCGTGTACAATGAGCAGTTCTTC. Its protein product is CAGSVEGGGGVYNEQFF. This rearrangement joins TRBV9 to TRBJ2-1; tentatively, D is TRBD2 (7 bases). This CDR3 is built from 17 residues. CDR1 is SGDLS and CDR2 is YYNGEE in the germline V gene.

The chain joins TRBV2 to TRBJ2-1; D is ambiguous. The V gene lost 4 bases and the J gene lost 9 bases, with 10 bases spanning the gap. CDR3 length equals 12 residues. Germline CDR1 reads SNHLY; CDR2 reads FYNNEI. DNA of the CDR3: TGTGCCAGCAGTGGAGAGGCCGGTGAGCAGTTCTTC. It is translated as CASSGEAGEQFF.

Only a few counts were recorded for this clone. The chain has TRBV6-6 and TRBJ1-1, with 7 positions matching TRBD1. The V gene's germline CDR1 is MNHNY and CDR2 SVGAGI (reference sequence). The CDR3 is made up of 14 amino acids. Germline trimming cut 7 bases from V and 13 bases from J; bases unmatched to any gene: 18. CDR3 loop: CASTGSAKTGIVFF. The CDR3 DNA reads TGTGCCAGCACCGGATCGGCTAAGACAGGGATCGTTTTCTTT.

The CDR3 nucleotides read TGTGCCAGTAGTTCCGGGGACAGGGGGGTTCAGCCCCAGCATTTT. It is translated as CASSSGDRGVQPQHF. This chain connects TRBV19 to TRBJ1-5, with TRBD1 matching over 11 bases. Germline CDR1 reads LNHDA; CDR2 reads SQIVND (reference sequence). The J segment lost 6 bases and the V segment lost 5 bases, leaving 6 bases of the junction unmatched. This CDR3 is built from 15 residues.

This chain joins TRBV25-1 and TRBJ2-7, with TRBD1 as a possible D gene (5 bases). This CDR3 comprises 17 residues. The germline gives CDR1 MGHDK, CDR2 SYGVNS. V shed 4 bases and J shed 3 bases, with 22 bases lying between them. The CDR3 bases are TGTGCCAGCAGTGCCGCCGTTATGACAGATACTATCTACGAGCAGTACTTC. Protein sequence: CASSAAVMTDTIYEQYF.

CDR3 nucleotide sequence: TGTGCCAGCAGTGACATCAAGCGGGGGGGCACAGATACGCAGTATTTT. Amino acids: CASSDIKRGGTDTQYF. The rearrangement joins TRBV6-1 to TRBJ2-3, with 9 bases matching TRBD2. Trimming removed 3 bases from V and 1 base from J; junction bases left unmatched: 5. The CDR3 length is 16 residues. Germline V gene data show CDR1 as MNHNS and CDR2 as SASEGT.

The J gene is TRBJ2-5, the V gene TRBV6-6; D is uncertain. V was cut by 2 bases and J by 12 bases, with 7 bases left in between. In germline, CDR1 is MNHNY, CDR2 SVGAGI (reference sequence). CDR3 size: 10 residues. CDR3 DNA: TGTGCCAGCAGTTACGTGTATGAGTACTTC. This gives the protein CASSYVYEYF.

The chain links TRBV5-1 to TRBJ2-2, with a weak D call TRBD1 (6 bases). The V gene lost 6 bases and the J gene lost 2 bases, with 17 bases spanning the gap. The CDR3 consists of 16 residues. Looked up from germline, CDR1 is SGHRS and CDR2 is YFSETQ. CDR3 sequence (DNA): TGCGCCAGCACACCGTCCGGACAGCTAAACACCGGGGAGCTGTTTTTT. Encoded protein: CASTPSGQLNTGELFF. Filled out from reference TRBV5-1 and TRBJ2-2, the complete variable domain reads KAGVTQTPRYLIKTRGQQVTLSCSPISGHRSVSWYQQTPGQGLQFLFEYFSETQRNKGNFPGRFSGRQFSNSRSEMNVSTLELGDSALYLCASTPSGQLNTGELFFGEGSRLTVL.

The chain couples TRBV19 to TRBJ1-1; D remains unclear. V shed 4 bases and J shed 1 base, with 7 bases lying between them. This CDR3 has 13 amino acids. Germline V CDR1 and CDR2: LNHDA, SQIVND (reference sequence). The CDR3 DNA reads as TGTGCCAGTAGTAGCCACAGGAACACTGAAGCTTTCTTT. Protein sequence: CASSSHRNTEAFF.

The gene calls are TRBV2 and TRBJ2-2; TRBD1 agrees at 9 bases. Germline CDR1 SNHLY, CDR2 FYNNEI. The trim removed 8 bases at V and 3 bases at J, leaving 7 bases unmatched. The CDR3 spans 15 residues. CDR3 in DNA: TGTGCCAGCTTATATGACAGGGGGGACACCGGGGAGCTGTTTTTT. Its protein is CASLYDRGDTGELFF.

The rearrangement links TRBV2 to TRBJ2-5; 7 bases fit TRBD1. CDR3 length equals 14 residues. J was trimmed by 1 base and V by 5 bases; bases with no gene match: 4. The V gene's germline CDR1 is SNHLY and CDR2 FYNNEI. CDR3 coding DNA: TGTGCCAGCAGTAGGGGACAGACCCAAGAGACCCAGTACTTC. Encoded protein: CASSRGQTQETQYF.

V usage is TRBV6-5 and J usage is TRBJ2-7, with D tentatively TRBD1 (6 bases). Germline assignment: CDR1 MNHEY and CDR2 SVGAGI. The CDR3 sequence is 14 residues long. V lost 4 bases, J lost 4 bases, and 14 bases lay in between. The CDR3 spells CASSSSRGPYEQYF. The CDR3 DNA is TGTGCCAGCAGTTCCTCCAGGGGCCCTTACGAGCAGTACTTC.

Comment on this clone: The identical CDR3 is also encoded by other nucleotide sequences in the sample. This sequence joins TRBV19 and TRBJ1-2; 7 nucleotides align to TRBD1. The trim removed 5 bases at V and 7 bases at J, leaving 7 bases unmatched. This CDR3 comprises 13 residues. Germline V lookup: CDR1 LNHDA, CDR2 SQIVND (reference sequence). In DNA form, the CDR3 reads TGTGCCAGTAGTCGGGACAGAAGCTTTGGCTACACCTTC. It is translated as CASSRDRSFGYTF.

This sequence joins TRBV13 and TRBJ2-1; 10 positions match TRBD1. Germline CDR1 PRHDT, CDR2 FYEKMQ (reference sequence). The CDR3 runs to 15 residues. V was pared by 3 bases and J by 7 bases, with 6 bases of the junction left unmatched. CDR3 bases: TGTGCCAGCAGCTTCCCGGGACAGGGGTTGAATGAGCAGTTCTTC. The encoded protein is CASSFPGQGLNEQFF. Supplemented by reference TRBV13 and TRBJ2-1, the full variable domain reads AAGVIQSPRHLIKEKRETATLKCYPIPRHDTVYWYQQGPGQDPQFLISFYEKMQSDKGSIPDRFSAQQFSDYHSELNMSSLELGDSALYFCASSFPGQGLNEQFFGPGTRLTVL.

The V call is TRBV7-9, the J call TRBJ1-4; D gene ambiguous. V dropped 5 bases and J dropped 5 bases, with 12 bases sitting between them. Germline V gene lookup returns CDR1 SEHNR and CDR2 FQNEAQ (reference sequence). The CDR3 sequence is 14 residues long. The CDR3 nucleotides are TGTGCCAGCAGCGCCCGGGAGATAAATGAAAAACTGTTTTTT. Translated: CASSAREINEKLFF.

V is TRBV19 and J is TRBJ2-5, with a possible D match to TRBD1 (6 bases). The CDR3 is made up of 14 amino acids. Trimming cost V 3 bases and J 4 bases, with 12 bases left between them. The germline V gene encodes CDR1 LNHDA and CDR2 SQIVND (reference sequence). The CDR3 DNA follows: TGTGCCAGTAGTATCAGCGGCAGGGGAGAGACCCAGTACTTC. Protein product: CASSISGRGETQYF.

This chain connects TRBV5-1 to TRBJ1-3; D is unresolved. V lost 0 bases and J 3 bases, leaving 10 bases between the germline ends. The germline V gene has CDR1 SGHRS and CDR2 YFSETQ. The CDR3 consists of 15 residues. DNA for the CDR3: TGCGCCAGCAGCTTGGGGGCCGTATATGGAAACACCATATATTTT. Its translation is CASSLGAVYGNTIYF.

CDR3: CASSPLGQHTGELFF. CDR3 in DNA: TGTGCCAGCTCACCACTTGGGCAGCACACCGGGGAGCTGTTTTTT. This sequence joins TRBV18 and TRBJ2-2; D is unresolved. Looked up from germline, CDR1 is KGHSH and CDR2 is LQKENI. Deletions cut 1 base from V and 3 bases from J, with 9 bases between. CDR3 size: 15 residues.

The chain combines TRBV30 with TRBJ2-7; 9 bases agree with TRBD1. Per the germline V gene, CDR1 is GTSNPN and CDR2 is SVGIG (reference sequence). Trimming cost V 4 bases and J 3 bases; bases outside gene matches: 10. The CDR3 runs 15 residues. The CDR3 DNA reads TGTGCCTGGAAACCCGGGACAGGGTATTTCTACGAGCAGTACTTC. This codes for CAWKPGTGYFYEQYF.

This clone was seen repeatedly, ten times or more. The gene calls are TRBV27 and TRBJ1-2; D remains unclear. V was clipped by 5 bases and J by 1 base, with 17 bases between them. The CDR3 has 16 amino acids. Per germline, CDR1 MNHEY and CDR2 SMNVEV (reference sequence). The CDR3 here is CASSPLPPPVNYGYTF. DNA for the CDR3: TGTGCCAGCAGTCCACTTCCTCCGCCGGTTAACTATGGCTACACCTTC.

This clone was recorded once. The chain uses TRBV7-9 and TRBJ1-2; 8 positions match TRBD1. Germline loops: CDR1 SEHNR, CDR2 FQNEAQ (reference sequence). The J segment lost 8 bases and the V segment lost 6 bases, leaving 17 bases of the junction unmatched. The CDR3 consists of 16 residues. CDR3 nucleotides: TGTGCCAGCAGTCCTTCCCGCGGGGCAGGGGGCAACGGCTACACCTTC. Its translation: CASSPSRGAGGNGYTF.

For the CDR3, the DNA is TGCGCCAGCAGCACTAGCGGGGGGCTCTACGAGCAGTACTTC. This sequence encodes CASSTSGGLYEQYF. The V call is TRBV5-1, the J call TRBJ2-7; 12 bases map to TRBD2. J was trimmed by 3 bases and V by 4 bases; bases with no gene match: 2. Germline V gives CDR1 SGHRS, CDR2 YFSETQ. CDR3 length: 14 residues.

The chain recombines TRBV2 with TRBJ2-3; 9 bases line up with TRBD2. Trimming at V came to 6 bases and at J to 0 bases, leaving 4 bases not matched to a gene. The CDR3 consists of 15 residues. Germline V gives CDR1 SNHLY, CDR2 FYNNEI. CDR3 protein: CASRRLAVSTDTQYF. The CDR3 coding sequence is TGTGCCAGCAGACGACTAGCGGTCAGCACAGATACGCAGTATTTT.

The chain is built from TRBV2 and TRBJ1-6; 8 bases match TRBD1. Germline V lookup: CDR1 SNHLY, CDR2 FYNNEI. The V gene end was trimmed by 7 bases and the J gene end by 7 bases; junction bases not matched to a gene: 6. The CDR3 runs 14 residues. In nucleotides, the CDR3 is TGTGCCAGCAAAGGGGGACAGGACAATTCACCCCTCCACTTT. This sequence encodes CASKGGQDNSPLHF.